This T cell receptor beta chain was sequenced for a study of PD-1 blockade in mismatch repair-deficient tumors. About the study: All were previously treated, progressing patients with 11 to 13 mismatch repair-deficient cancer types.

The CDR3 runs to 12 residues. V dropped 6 bases and J dropped 3; count of bases not matched to a gene: 2. Germline V CDR1 and CDR2: SEHNR, FQNEAQ (reference sequence). Only in-frame clones appear in the TCRdb table, and some are missing; sequencing was by immunoSEQ multiplex PCR. This sample carries about 18,000 clones, 84% of them seen once, and the ten largest clones take under 2%. The chain links TRBV7-9 to TRBJ2-7; 7 bases match TRBD1. Sample: PBMCs, taken about 23 weeks after starting pembrolizumab. The TCR comes from an adult with mismatch repair-deficient cancer. CDR3 protein: CASRDRLYEQYF. The DNA of the CDR3 is TGTGCCAGCAGGGACAGGCTCTACGAGCAGTACTTC.